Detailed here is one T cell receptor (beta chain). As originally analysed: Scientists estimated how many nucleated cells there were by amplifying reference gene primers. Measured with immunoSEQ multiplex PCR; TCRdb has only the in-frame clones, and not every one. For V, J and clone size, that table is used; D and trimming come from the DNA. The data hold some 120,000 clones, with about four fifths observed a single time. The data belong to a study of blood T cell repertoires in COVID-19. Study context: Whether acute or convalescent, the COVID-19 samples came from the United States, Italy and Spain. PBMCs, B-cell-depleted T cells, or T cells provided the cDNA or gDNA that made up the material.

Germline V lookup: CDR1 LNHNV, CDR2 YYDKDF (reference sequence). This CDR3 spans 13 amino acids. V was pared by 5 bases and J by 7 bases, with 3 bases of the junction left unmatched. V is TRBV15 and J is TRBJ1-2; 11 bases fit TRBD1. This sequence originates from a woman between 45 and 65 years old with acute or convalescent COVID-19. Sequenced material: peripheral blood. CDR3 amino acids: CATSYGTGGGYTF. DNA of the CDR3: TGTGCCACCAGCTACGGGACAGGGGGTGGCTACACCTTC.